This TCR beta chain was documented in a study of cytomegalovirus exposure and HLA in healthy donors. The wider study: The 95 to 150 validation repertoires used a platform that matched the one used for the approximately 670 first-cohort repertoires, as a later analysis reported. Study findings and constraints: The authors listed 150 to 200 TCR beta chains as cytomegalovirus-associated. For most TCR sequences rarity was the rule, although some public TCRs occurred in many donors.

The CDR3 spans 15 residues. CDR1 and CDR2 from the germline V gene are MGHRA and YSYEKL. V was cut by 4 bases and J by 9 bases, with 20 bases left in between. Sequenced by immunoSEQ multiplex PCR; TCRdb stores in-frame clones only, minus some. This repertoire shows hundreds of thousands of clones, 80% to 90% found once; its top ten account for 2%. As concerns this clone: Its antigen is not known.

The donors belonged to the approximately 120-subject validation cohort, separate from the roughly 700-subject first cohort. Source material: PBMCs. This TCR came from a young woman in good health and CMV-seropositive. The chain is built from TRBV4-1 and TRBJ2-3; D is undetermined. The CDR3 nucleotides are TGCGCCAGCAGCCGTTCACAGCAAGTCCGTCCCACGCAGTATTTT. This translates into CASSRSQQVRPTQYF.